What follows describes a single T cell receptor (beta chain). As yet, its antigen is unknown. Use of 60 Vbeta and 13 Jbeta primers characterized the PCR. Libraries were prepared by immunoSEQ multiplex PCR; TCRdb keeps only in-frame clonotypes and omits some of them. The table records about 150,000 clones, roughly 77% of them present only once. This sample was included in a study of cytomegalovirus exposure and HLA in healthy donors. Regarding the study as a whole: It was likely that a cluster of highly shared sequence variants was a sequencing artifact. Earlier results showed most TCR beta V segments being productive about 87% or about 30% of the time. Altogether, around 160 TCR beta chains were recorded as cytomegalovirus-associated.

V was pared by 6 bases and J by 7 bases, with 7 bases of the junction left unmatched. The germline V gene has CDR1 GTSNPN and CDR2 SVGIG (reference sequence). The CDR3 runs 13 residues. The receptor was isolated from a man in his thirties or forties in good health and CMV-seropositive. The chain employs TRBV30 and TRBJ1-5; 9 nucleotides align to TRBD1. Specimen: PBMCs. The chain's CDR3 is CACSTGGRQPQHF. The CDR3 coding sequence is TGTGCCTGCTCGACAGGGGGAAGGCAGCCCCAGCATTTT.